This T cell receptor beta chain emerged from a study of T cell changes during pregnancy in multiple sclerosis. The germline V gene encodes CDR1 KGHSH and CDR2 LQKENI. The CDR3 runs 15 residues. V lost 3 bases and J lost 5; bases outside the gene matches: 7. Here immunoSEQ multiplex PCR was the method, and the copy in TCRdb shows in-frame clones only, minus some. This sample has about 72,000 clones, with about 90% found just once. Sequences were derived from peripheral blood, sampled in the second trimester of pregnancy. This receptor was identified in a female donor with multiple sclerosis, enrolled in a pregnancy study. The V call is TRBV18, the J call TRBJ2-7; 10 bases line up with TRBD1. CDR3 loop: CASSPSETGGHEQYF. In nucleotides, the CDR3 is TGTGCCAGCTCACCGTCCGAGACAGGGGGCCACGAGCAGTACTTC.